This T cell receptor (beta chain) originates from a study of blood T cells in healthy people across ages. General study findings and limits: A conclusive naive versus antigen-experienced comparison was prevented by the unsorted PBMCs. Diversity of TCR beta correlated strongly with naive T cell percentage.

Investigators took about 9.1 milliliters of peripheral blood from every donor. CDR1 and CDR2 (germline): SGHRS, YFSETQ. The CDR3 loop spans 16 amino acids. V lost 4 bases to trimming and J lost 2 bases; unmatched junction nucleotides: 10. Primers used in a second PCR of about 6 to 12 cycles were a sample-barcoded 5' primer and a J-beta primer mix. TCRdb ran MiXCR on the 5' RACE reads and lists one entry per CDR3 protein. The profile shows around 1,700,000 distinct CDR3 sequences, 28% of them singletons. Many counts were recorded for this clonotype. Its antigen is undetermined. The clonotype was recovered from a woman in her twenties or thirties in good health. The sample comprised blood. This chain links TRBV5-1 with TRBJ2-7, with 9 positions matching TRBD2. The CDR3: CASSRALAGNAYEQYF. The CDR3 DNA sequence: TGCGCCAGCAGCAGGGCCCTAGCGGGGAACGCCTACGAGCAGTACTTC.